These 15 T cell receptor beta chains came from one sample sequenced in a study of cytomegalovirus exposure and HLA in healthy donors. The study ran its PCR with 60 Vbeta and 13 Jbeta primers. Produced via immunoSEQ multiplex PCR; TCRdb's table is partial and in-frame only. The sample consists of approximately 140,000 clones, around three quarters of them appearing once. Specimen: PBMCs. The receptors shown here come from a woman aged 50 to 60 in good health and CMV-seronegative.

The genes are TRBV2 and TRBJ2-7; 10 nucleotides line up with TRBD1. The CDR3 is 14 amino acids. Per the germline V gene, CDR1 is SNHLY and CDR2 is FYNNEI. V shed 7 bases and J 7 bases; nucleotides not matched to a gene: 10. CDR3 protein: CASKQTGGQGEQYF. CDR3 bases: TGTGCCAGCAAACAGACAGGGGGCCAAGGGGAGCAGTACTTC.

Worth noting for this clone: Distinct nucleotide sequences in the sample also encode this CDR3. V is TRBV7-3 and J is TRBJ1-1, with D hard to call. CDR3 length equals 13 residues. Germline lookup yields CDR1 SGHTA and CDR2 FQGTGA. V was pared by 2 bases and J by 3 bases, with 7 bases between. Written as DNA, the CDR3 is TGTGCCAGCAGCTTAGACCGGGACACTGAAGCTTTCTTT. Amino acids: CASSLDRDTEAFF.

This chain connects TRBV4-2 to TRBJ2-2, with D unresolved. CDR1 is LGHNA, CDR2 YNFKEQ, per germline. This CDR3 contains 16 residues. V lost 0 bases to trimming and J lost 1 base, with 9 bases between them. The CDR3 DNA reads TGTGCCAGCAGCCAAGATATTTACGGGAACACCGGGGAGCTGTTTTTT. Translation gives CASSQDIYGNTGELFF.

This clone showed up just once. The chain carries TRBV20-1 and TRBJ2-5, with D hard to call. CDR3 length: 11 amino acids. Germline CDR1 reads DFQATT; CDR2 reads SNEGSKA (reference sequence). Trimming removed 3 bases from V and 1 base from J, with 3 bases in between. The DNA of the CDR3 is TGCAGTGCTAGTAGCCAAGAGACCCAGTACTTC. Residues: CSASSQETQYF.

The CDR3 DNA reads TGTGCCAGCAGTAAGACCCTAGGGGAACTAATCACAGATACGCAGTATTTT. Amino acid sequence: CASSKTLGELITDTQYF. The chain uses TRBV7-9 and TRBJ2-3, with a tentative D call TRBD1 (5 bases). CDR1 is SEHNR and CDR2 is FQNEAQ in the germline V gene (reference sequence). The CDR3 is 17 amino acids. Trimming left V 6 bases short and J 2 bases short, with 21 bases between.

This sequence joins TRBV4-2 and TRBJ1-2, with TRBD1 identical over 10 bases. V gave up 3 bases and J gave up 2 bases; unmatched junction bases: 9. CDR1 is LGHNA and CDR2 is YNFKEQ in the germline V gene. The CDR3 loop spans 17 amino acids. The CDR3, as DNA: TGTGCCAGCAGCCACCCCGGGACAGGGGCCGCCAACTATGGCTACACCTTC. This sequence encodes CASSHPGTGAANYGYTF.

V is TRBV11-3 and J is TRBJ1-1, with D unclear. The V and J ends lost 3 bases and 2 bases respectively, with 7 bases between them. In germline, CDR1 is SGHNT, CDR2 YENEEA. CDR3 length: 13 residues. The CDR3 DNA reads TGTGCCAGCAGCTTCTCCTCTAACACTGAAGCTTTCTTT. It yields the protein CASSFSSNTEAFF.

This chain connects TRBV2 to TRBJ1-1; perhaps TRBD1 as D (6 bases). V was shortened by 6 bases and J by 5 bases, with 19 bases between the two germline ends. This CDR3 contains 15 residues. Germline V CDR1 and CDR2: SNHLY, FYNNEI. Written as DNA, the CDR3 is TGTGCCAGCAGGGGGGGGGCCAGGGTGGGGACTGAAGCTTTCTTT. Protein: CASRGGARVGTEAFF.

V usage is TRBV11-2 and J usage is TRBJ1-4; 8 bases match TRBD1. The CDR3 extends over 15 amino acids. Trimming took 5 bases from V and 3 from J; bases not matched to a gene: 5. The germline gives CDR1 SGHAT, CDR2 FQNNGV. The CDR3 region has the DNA TGTGCCAGCAGCAACGACAGGGGTGCTAATGAAAAACTGTTTTTT. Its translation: CASSNDRGANEKLFF.

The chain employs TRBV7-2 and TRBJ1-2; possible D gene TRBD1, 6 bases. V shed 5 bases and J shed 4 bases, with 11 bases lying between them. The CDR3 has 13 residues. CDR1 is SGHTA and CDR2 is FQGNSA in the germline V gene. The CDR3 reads CASSQQGSYGYTF. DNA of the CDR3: TGTGCCAGCAGCCAACAGGGCTCCTATGGCTACACCTTC.

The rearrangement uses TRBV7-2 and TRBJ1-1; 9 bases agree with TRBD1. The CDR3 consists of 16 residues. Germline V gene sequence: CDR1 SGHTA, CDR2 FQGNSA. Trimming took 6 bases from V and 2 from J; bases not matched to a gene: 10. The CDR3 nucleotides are TGTGCCAGCAGTGACCGGGACAGGGTCATAAACACTGAAGCTTTCTTT. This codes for CASSDRDRVINTEAFF.

CDR3 amino acids: CSVEGYSGLETQYF. DNA of the CDR3: TGCAGCGTTGAAGGGTATAGCGGGTTGGAGACCCAGTACTTC. The V gene is TRBV29-1, the J gene TRBJ2-5, with 7 bases fitting TRBD2. The CDR3 has 14 residues. V was clipped by 1 base and J by 5 bases; unmatched bases: 7. Germline CDR1 is SQVTM and CDR2 is ANQGSEA.

The CDR3 DNA reads TGTGCCACCCGAGGGGGCAGGTCCACCGGGGAGCTGTTTTTT. It yields the protein CATRGGRSTGELFF. This rearrangement joins TRBV2 to TRBJ2-2; 7 positions agree with TRBD1. The CDR3 has 14 residues. Trimming cost V 10 bases and J 4 bases; bases outside gene matches: 9. Looked up from germline, CDR1 is SNHLY and CDR2 is FYNNEI.

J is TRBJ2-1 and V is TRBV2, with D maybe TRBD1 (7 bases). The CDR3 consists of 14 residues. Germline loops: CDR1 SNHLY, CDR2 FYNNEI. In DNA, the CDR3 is TGTTCATCAGAGGGACAGAATGGGGGGAATGAGCAGTTCTTC. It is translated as CSSEGQNGGNEQFF.

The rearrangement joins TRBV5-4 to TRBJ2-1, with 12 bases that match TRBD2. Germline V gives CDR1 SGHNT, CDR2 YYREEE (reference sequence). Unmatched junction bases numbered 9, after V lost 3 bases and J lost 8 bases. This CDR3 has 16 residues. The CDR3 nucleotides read TGTGCCAGCAGCTCCTCCAGGGCTAGCGGGAGGGATGAGCAGTTCTTC. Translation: CASSSSRASGRDEQFF.